These T cell receptor beta chains were read from a single sample in a study of T-cell memory formation after mild COVID-19. TCRdb itself ran the 5' RACE reads through MiXCR, one entry per CDR3 protein. Found here are 280,000 or so distinct CDR3 sequences, roughly 17% of them singletons; the top ten hold around 23%. Sequencing was performed on PBMCs or a T cell subset sorted from them (not recorded which). Receptors were obtained from a man aged 18 to 35 who had mild COVID-19 (a few samples of this study predate the infection). Cell type and time point are not known. Both conserved end residues are part of each CDR3. A D gene is named only where the DNA matches it firmly. Clone size is shown for a subset of rows, as once, few, many or a class of expanded clone.

TRBV4-1	-	TRBJ1-2	few	CASSQENWDYGYTF	TGCGCCAGCAGCCAAGAAAATTGGGACTATGGCTACACCTTC
TRBV11-2	TRBD1	TRBJ2-5	-	CASSYTGGWETQYF	TGTGCCAGCAGCTACACAGGGGGCTGGGAGACCCAGTACTTC
TRBV25-1	TRBD2	TRBJ2-6	few	CASSQPEGLAGTSSGANVLTF	TGTGCCAGCAGTCAACCGGAGGGTCTAGCGGGGACCTCCTCTGGGGCCAACGTCCTGACTTTC
TRBV21-1	-	TRBJ2-5	-	CASSKARGAVNQETQYF	TGTGCCAGCAGCAAAGCACGAGGGGCGGTCAACCAAGAGACCCAGTACTTC
TRBV28	TRBD2	TRBJ2-3	-	CASSLSRGRGATDTQYF	TGTGCCAGCAGTTTATCCAGAGGGCGGGGGGCCACAGATACGCAGTATTTT
TRBV7-9	-	TRBJ1-3	-	CASRQGTGNTIYF	TGTGCCAGCAGACAGGGCACTGGAAACACCATATATTTT
TRBV20-1	-	TRBJ2-7	many	CSARDVGENYEQYF	TGCAGTGCTAGAGATGTCGGGGAAAACTACGAGCAGTACTTC
TRBV4-2	TRBD2	TRBJ2-3	many	CASSQEGLAGTDTQYF	TGTGCCAGCAGCCAAGAGGGACTAGCGGGCACAGATACGCAGTATTTT
TRBV29-1	TRBD1	TRBJ2-3	-	CSVGWTGLRADTQYF	TGCAGCGTTGGATGGACAGGGTTGAGAGCAGATACGCAGTATTTT
TRBV5-1	-	TRBJ2-7	-	CASSPRDSRYEQYF	TGCGCCAGCAGCCCGCGGGACAGCCGTTACGAGCAGTACTTC
TRBV28	-	TRBJ1-6	few	CASSFYRFQANSPLHF	TGTGCCAGCAGTTTTTATCGGTTCCAGGCGAATTCACCCCTCCACTTT
TRBV12-3/TRBV12-4	TRBD1	TRBJ1-6	few	CASTSTGKSPLHF	TGTGCCAGCACCTCGACAGGGAAGTCACCCCTCCACTTT
TRBV4-1	TRBD1	TRBJ2-7	few	CASSQIGQALEQYF	TGCGCCAGCAGCCAAATTGGACAGGCGCTCGAGCAGTACTTC
TRBV9	-	TRBJ1-2	-	CASSVEPEDSGPYGYTF	TGTGCCAGCAGCGTAGAGCCTGAGGACAGCGGGCCCTATGGCTACACCTTC
TRBV5-1	-	TRBJ2-1	-	CASSLFGGHEQFF	TGCGCCAGCAGCTTGTTCGGGGGCCATGAGCAGTTCTTC
TRBV4-3	-	TRBJ1-1	few	CASSQESTEDTEAFF	TGCGCCAGCAGCCAAGAGAGCACGGAGGACACTGAAGCTTTCTTT
TRBV12-3/TRBV12-4	-	TRBJ2-2	-	CASEGLNTGELFF	TGTGCCAGCGAGGGGTTGAACACCGGGGAGCTGTTTTTT
TRBV24-1	TRBD2	TRBJ2-3	few	CATGGLAGVIDTQYF	TGTGCCACCGGCGGACTAGCGGGGGTGATAGATACGCAGTATTTT
TRBV5-1	-	TRBJ2-3	many	CASSLQGGYTDTQYF	TGCGCCAGCAGCTTGCAAGGGGGATACACAGATACGCAGTATTTT
TRBV5-6	TRBD1	TRBJ2-3	many	CASSLGGQGLDTQYF	TGTGCCAGCAGCTTGGGGGGACAGGGCTTGGATACGCAGTATTTT
TRBV4-1	-	TRBJ2-1	-	CASSQAQGGYNEQFF	TGCGCCAGCAGCCAAGCCCAGGGGGGATACAATGAGCAGTTCTTC
TRBV3-1	-	TRBJ1-3	many	CASSQETIGNTIYF	TGTGCCAGCAGCCAAGAAACGATTGGAAACACCATATATTTT
TRBV12-3/TRBV12-4	-	TRBJ2-7	few	CASSPRPVLTYEQYF	TGTGCCAGCAGTCCACGACCGGTGCTAACCTACGAGCAGTACTTC
TRBV6-2/TRBV6-3	-	TRBJ2-2	few	CASSYVWPGELFF	TGTGCCAGCAGTTACGTGTGGCCCGGGGAGCTGTTTTTT
TRBV18	-	TRBJ1-2	-	CASSPAGDPGDGYTF	TGTGCCAGCTCACCAGCGGGAGATCCTGGGGATGGCTACACCTTC
TRBV9	TRBD1	TRBJ1-2	-	CASSGGQGYYGYTF	TGTGCCAGCAGCGGGGGACAGGGCTACTATGGCTACACCTTC
TRBV11-2	-	TRBJ2-7	few	CASSLGVFYEQYF	TGTGCCAGCAGCTTAGGTGTTTTCTACGAGCAGTACTTC
TRBV7-2	-	TRBJ2-2	-	CASSLDQGRSGELFF	TGTGCCAGCAGCTTAGATCAGGGGAGGTCCGGGGAGCTGTTTTTT
TRBV12-3/TRBV12-4	-	TRBJ1-5	few	CASRPDSYSNQPQHF	TGTGCCAGCAGACCAGACAGTTATAGCAATCAGCCCCAGCATTTT
TRBV15	-	TRBJ1-2	-	CATSIGREGYGYTF	TGTGCCACCAGCATTGGCAGGGAGGGCTACGGCTACACCTTC
TRBV12-3/TRBV12-4	TRBD1	TRBJ1-2	-	CASSQAVGTGFTYGYTF	TGTGCCAGCAGTCAGGCAGTGGGGACAGGCTTTACCTATGGCTACACCTTC
TRBV9	-	TRBJ2-7	-	CASSVDDPLKQYF	TGTGCCAGCAGCGTAGATGACCCTCTCAAGCAGTACTTC
TRBV9	-	TRBJ2-7	-	CASSVDQNYEQYF	TGTGCCAGCAGCGTAGACCAGAACTACGAGCAGTACTTC
TRBV12-5	-	TRBJ1-1	-	CASGFGTEAFF	TGTGCTAGTGGTTTTGGAACTGAAGCTTTCTTT
TRBV7-2	-	TRBJ2-1	few	CASSSPGPWDEQFF	TGTGCCAGCAGTTCACCGGGCCCCTGGGATGAGCAGTTCTTC
TRBV12-3/TRBV12-4	TRBD2	TRBJ2-5	few	CASSSGRGGRGETQYF	TGTGCCAGCAGTTCTGGGCGGGGGGGCCGCGGAGAGACCCAGTACTTC
TRBV11-2	-	TRBJ1-2	-	CASSPGDPRGYTF	TGTGCCAGCAGCCCCGGGGATCCTCGAGGCTACACCTTC
TRBV10-3	-	TRBJ1-2	-	CAISESGAFQNYGYTF	TGTGCCATCAGTGAGTCGGGCGCCTTCCAAAACTATGGCTACACCTTC
TRBV2	-	TRBJ1-1	few	CASSDLVLNTEAFF	TGTGCCAGCAGTGACCTAGTGCTGAACACTGAAGCTTTCTTT
TRBV11-3	TRBD1	TRBJ1-2	-	CASSCKQCIQGWNGYTF	TGTGCCAGCAGCTGCAAACAGTGTATACAGGGGTGGAATGGCTACACCTTC
TRBV12-3/TRBV12-4	-	TRBJ1-1	few	CASSFRGVAFF	TGTGCCAGCAGTTTTCGGGGGGTAGCTTTCTTT
TRBV7-9	-	TRBJ2-7	-	CASSTRGYEQYF	TGTGCCAGCAGCACCCGGGGCTACGAGCAGTACTTC
TRBV12-3/TRBV12-4	-	TRBJ2-1	many	CASSPGGLSSYNEQFF	TGTGCCAGTTCACCTGGGGGCTTAAGCTCCTACAATGAGCAGTTCTTC
TRBV5-1	-	TRBJ2-1	-	CASSGRTDNEQFF	TGCGCCAGCAGCGGGCGGACGGACAATGAGCAGTTCTTC
TRBV7-8	-	TRBJ1-2	few	CASSPRAVSNYGYTF	TGTGCCAGCAGCCCCCGGGCAGTCTCTAACTATGGCTACACCTTC
TRBV7-9	TRBD1	TRBJ1-4	few	CASSSPGQGRDEKLFF	TGTGCCAGCAGCTCCCCCGGACAGGGAAGGGATGAAAAACTGTTTTTT
TRBV5-1	TRBD1	TRBJ1-3	few	CASSPRQGARNTIYF	TGCGCCAGCAGCCCCAGACAGGGGGCTAGAAACACCATATATTTT
TRBV6-2/TRBV6-3	-	TRBJ2-7	few	CASNQGYEQYF	TGTGCCAGCAACCAGGGTTACGAGCAGTACTTC
TRBV20-1	-	TRBJ2-1	-	CSARVLTHFHEQFF	TGCAGTGCTAGAGTTCTAACCCACTTCCATGAGCAGTTCTTC
TRBV7-3	-	TRBJ2-3	few	CASSANSLGADTQYF	TGTGCCAGCAGCGCTAATTCCTTGGGGGCAGATACGCAGTATTTT
TRBV18	-	TRBJ2-5	once	CDSSPGGTAQETQYF	TGTGACAGCTCACCGGGCGGGACAGCCCAAGAGACCCAGTACTTC
TRBV7-9	-	TRBJ2-5	-	CASSLHIAQETQYF	TGTGCCAGCAGCCTCCATATCGCCCAAGAGACCCAGTACTTC
TRBV28	-	TRBJ1-2	-	CASSVTGTGYTF	TGTGCCAGCAGTGTAACAGGGACTGGCTACACCTTC
TRBV6-2/TRBV6-3	-	TRBJ1-2	few	CASSYDLGYTF	TGTGCCAGCAGTTACGATCTCGGCTACACCTTC
TRBV15	-	TRBJ1-2	-	CATSRDWTGANYGYTF	TGTGCCACCAGCAGAGACTGGACTGGAGCTAACTATGGCTACACCTTC
TRBV5-6	-	TRBJ2-6	-	CASSLGPGANVLTF	TGTGCCAGCAGCCTGGGCCCTGGGGCCAACGTCCTGACTTTC